The next 6 T cell receptor beta chains were all read from a single sample in a study of blood T cell repertoires in COVID-19. Libraries were prepared by immunoSEQ multiplex PCR; TCRdb keeps only in-frame clonotypes and omits some of them. The sample has about 160,000 clones; approximately 83% are singletons. What was sequenced was peripheral blood. The receptors derive from a woman of 80 years or more with active or convalescent COVID-19.

Comment on this clone: This sample includes further DNA sequences coding for the same CDR3. This sequence joins TRBV6-5 and TRBJ1-1, with 9 bases fitting TRBD1. With V trimmed by 6 bases and J by 4 bases, 3 bases remained unmatched. This CDR3 has 13 residues. Germline CDR1 and CDR2: MNHEY and SVGAGI. As DNA, the CDR3 is TGTGCCAGCAGCTTGACAGGGGGCACTGAAGCTTTCTTT. Protein product: CASSLTGGTEAFF.

The chain recombines TRBV5-8 with TRBJ2-5; 8 positions match TRBD2. The J segment lost 3 bases and the V segment lost 6 bases, leaving 10 bases of the junction unmatched. Germline V gene data show CDR1 as SGHTS and CDR2 as YDEGEE. This CDR3 has 15 residues. Here the CDR3 reads CASNYGGARKETQYF. In DNA, the CDR3 is TGTGCCAGCAACTACGGGGGGGCACGAAAAGAGACCCAGTACTTC.

This chain uses TRBV5-1 with TRBJ1-6, with D tentatively TRBD1 (6 bases). Per the germline V gene, CDR1 is SGHRS and CDR2 is YFSETQ. The CDR3 is made up of 15 amino acids. Trimming took 5 bases from V and 9 from J, leaving 18 bases between them. The CDR3 sequence: CASSSDGTPSSPLHF. The CDR3 bases are TGCGCCAGCAGTTCGGACGGGACACCATCTTCACCCCTCCACTTT. Full variable domain (missing parts from reference TRBV5-1 and TRBJ1-6): KAGVTQTPRYLIKTRGQQVTLSCSPISGHRSVSWYQQTPGQGLQFLFEYFSETQRNKGNFPGRFSGRQFSNSRSEMNVSTLELGDSALYLCASSSDGTPSSPLHFGNGTRLTVT.

V usage is TRBV6-5 and J usage is TRBJ1-2; 7 nucleotides line up with TRBD1. CDR3 length equals 14 residues. V gave up 4 bases and J gave up 4 bases; unmatched junction bases: 6. In germline, CDR1 is MNHEY, CDR2 SVGAGI. CDR3 DNA sequence: TGTGCCAGCAGTTTAAAAGAGGGGGCCTATGGCTACACCTTC. This codes for CASSLKEGAYGYTF.

The chain couples TRBV7-9 to TRBJ1-1; 8 bases are a match to TRBD1. V lost 5 bases and J lost 1; bases outside the gene matches: 3. Germline CDR1 reads SEHNR; CDR2 reads FQNEAQ (reference sequence). The CDR3 has 14 amino acids. CDR3 sequence (DNA): TGTGCCAGCAGCGCCGGGACAGGGAACACTGAAGCTTTCTTT. It is translated as CASSAGTGNTEAFF.

The rearrangement uses TRBV19 and TRBJ1-3, with D perhaps TRBD1 (5 bases). With 3 bases removed from V and 0 bases from J, the gap between germline ends came to 9 bases. The CDR3 loop spans 15 amino acids. Germline V gene lookup returns CDR1 LNHDA and CDR2 SQIVND (reference sequence). This CDR3 reads CASSITGFSGNTIYF. The CDR3 nucleotides read TGTGCCAGTAGTATCACAGGATTCTCTGGAAACACCATATATTTT. Combining the CDR3 with reference TRBV19 and TRBJ1-3 gives the whole variable domain DGGITQSPKYLFRKEGQNVTLSCEQNLNHDAMYWYRQDPGQGLRLIYYSQIVNDFQKGDIAEGYSVSREKKESFPLTVTSAQKNPTAFYLCASSITGFSGNTIYFGEGSWLTVV.